This T cell receptor beta chain comes out of a study of PD-L1 blockade in urothelial cancer. At the level of the study: Males with bladder-origin urothelial cancer constituted about 90% of the roughly 30 patients. A median blood sample held about 140,000 T cells and approximately 80,000 unique TCRs. Between 0 and 3 chemotherapy regimens preceded treatment for each patient. Study-wide results and caveats: Tumor-associated blood clones were expanded more by durable-benefit patients at 3 weeks.

Details on this clone: The target antigen is unknown.

Noted time point: pretreatment peripheral blood. Sequenced by immunoSEQ multiplex PCR; TCRdb stores in-frame clones only, minus some. The table has tens of thousands of clones, 84% seen once. V lost 3 bases to trimming and J lost 0 bases; unmatched junction nucleotides: 5. Germline V gene lookup returns CDR1 SNHLY and CDR2 FYNNEI. CDR3 size: 15 residues. This sample comprised PBMCs, obtained around atezolizumab (anti-PD-L1) treatment. This receptor was identified in an older woman with urothelial cancer. The genes are TRBV2 and TRBJ2-7; 7 bases agree with TRBD2. The CDR3 DNA is TGTGCCAGCAGTGAGGATGGCGGGAGCTCCTACGAGCAGTACTTC. Protein product: CASSEDGGSSYEQYF.